The sequence of this TCR beta chain was determined in a study of T cells and copy number aberrations in small-cell lung cancer (dated by TCRdb to 2020 to 2023). For the study in its entirety: TCR repertoire sequencing was paired with whole-exome sequencing of the same tumor regions to relate T cell metrics to mutations and copy number aberrations. Tumor TCR data existed for 17 to 20 patients, while over twelve patients had TCR data covering both tumor and normal tissue. The paper's findings and limits, for the study overall: All specimens were formalin-fixed paraffin-embedded tissue, which is known to introduce sequencing artifacts. The study was limited by a small sample size because surgical resection is uncommon in small-cell lung cancer, and the findings require validation. Tumors had lower T-cell density, richness and clonality than adjacent lung tissue, though the difference in density was not significant.

Donors were patients with limited-stage small-cell lung cancer who underwent surgical resection in Hangzhou, China, between about 2007 and 2021. Every donor underwent upfront surgery with no preoperative chemotherapy or radiotherapy, and no donor received immunotherapy either before or after surgery. All 19 patients in the sequenced cohort were smokers or heavy second-hand smokers. Adjacent normal lung was collected at least 2 cm from the tumor margin and was morphologically confirmed by two pathologists to be free of malignant cells. Multi-region TCR-beta sequencing of resected limited-stage small-cell lung cancers and of tumor-adjacent lung tissue was performed to characterize T cell repertoire heterogeneity. The AllPrep DNA/RNA FFPE Kit (Qiagen) was used to extract genomic DNA from the FFPE tissue. Notes on this clone: There is no known antigen for this receptor. No much larger clone is present one base from it, and per-base qualities are unavailable.

TCR-beta CDR3 regions were amplified from genomic DNA with the immunoSEQ hsTCRB Kit using multiplexed V- and J-gene primers. Unique DNA barcodes were added in a second PCR, and the samples were pooled together with one negative control and one positive control. Pooled TCR-beta libraries were sequenced on an Illumina MiSeq with a 150-cycle paired-end protocol. In the original analysis: Raw sequencing data were processed by Adaptive Biotechnologies into a report containing normalized, annotated TCR-beta repertoires. T-cell density was calculated by normalizing TCR-beta templates to usable DNA, with usable DNA estimated through amplification of housekeeping genes. Clonality was defined as 1 minus Pielou's evenness, while richness was a count of unique rearrangements. TCRdb took this table from immuneACCESS and kept in-frame rearrangements with V and J called. Such tables lack part of the clones; where checked against another copy, unresolved V genes explain under half of the gap, and the rest is unexplained. That table furnishes V, J and clone size, whereas the DNA furnished D and trimming. The sample contains about 2,600 clones, approximately 77% of them found a single time. The ten largest clonotypes hold approximately 10% of the sample.

V is pared back by 1 base and J by 6 bases, with 14 bases lying between the germline termini. According to the germline V gene (reference sequence), CDR1 reads SGHKS and CDR2 reads YYEKEE. From the cysteine up to the valine, the CDR3 has a length of 14 residues. Of all the DNA, just the CDR3 is kept, 42 bases in frame from base 1. The V and J segments used are TRBV5-5 and TRBJ2-7, and possibly TRBD1, on 5 matching bases. The sample was normal tissue next to the tumor. The receptor was isolated from a man in his sixties or seventies with small cell lung cancer. The CDR3 corresponds to CASSLWAGLAEQYV. The sequence in DNA is TGTGCCAGCAGCTTGTGGGCAGGGTTGGCCGAGCAGTACGTC.